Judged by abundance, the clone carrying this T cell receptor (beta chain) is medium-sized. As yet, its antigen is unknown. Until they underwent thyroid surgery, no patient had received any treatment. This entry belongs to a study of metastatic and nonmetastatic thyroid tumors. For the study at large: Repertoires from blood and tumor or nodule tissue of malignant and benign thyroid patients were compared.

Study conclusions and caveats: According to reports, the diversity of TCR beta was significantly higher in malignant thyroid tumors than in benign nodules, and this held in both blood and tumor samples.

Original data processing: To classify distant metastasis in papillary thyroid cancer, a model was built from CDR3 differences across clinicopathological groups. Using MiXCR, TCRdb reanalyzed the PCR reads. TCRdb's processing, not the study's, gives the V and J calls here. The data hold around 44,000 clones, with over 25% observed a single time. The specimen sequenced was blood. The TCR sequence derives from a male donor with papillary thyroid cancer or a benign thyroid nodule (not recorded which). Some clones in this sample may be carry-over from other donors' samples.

The DNA for the CDR3 is TGCGCCAGCAGCTTTATAAGCGGGAGCTCCTACAATGAGCAGTTCTTC. Translation gives CASSFISGSSYNEQFF. V and J are TRBV5-1 and TRBJ2-1; 8 bases line up with TRBD2. V dropped 2 bases and J dropped 0; count of bases not matched to a gene: 4. This CDR3 is 16 amino acids long. Germline CDR1 and CDR2: SGHRS and YFSETQ. Using reference TRBV5-1 and TRBJ2-1 for the parts outside the CDR3, the full variable domain is KAGVTQTPRYLIKTRGQQVTLSCSPISGHRSVSWYQQTPGQGLQFLFEYFSETQRNKGNFPGRFSGRQFSNSRSEMNVSTLELGDSALYLCASSFISGSSYNEQFFGPGTRLTVL.